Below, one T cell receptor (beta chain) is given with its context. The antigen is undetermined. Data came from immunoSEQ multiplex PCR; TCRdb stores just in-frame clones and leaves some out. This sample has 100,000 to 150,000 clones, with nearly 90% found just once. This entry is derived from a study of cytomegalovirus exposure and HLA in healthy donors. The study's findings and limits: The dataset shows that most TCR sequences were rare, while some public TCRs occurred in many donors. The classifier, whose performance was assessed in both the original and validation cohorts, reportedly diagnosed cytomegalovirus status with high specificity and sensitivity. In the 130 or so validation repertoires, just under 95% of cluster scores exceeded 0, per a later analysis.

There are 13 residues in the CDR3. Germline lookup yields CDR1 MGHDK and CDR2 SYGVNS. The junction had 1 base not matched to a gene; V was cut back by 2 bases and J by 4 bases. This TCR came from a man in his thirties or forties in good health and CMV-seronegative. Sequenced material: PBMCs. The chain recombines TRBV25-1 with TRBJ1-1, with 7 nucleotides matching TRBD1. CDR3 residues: CASSEQGGTEAFF. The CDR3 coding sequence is TGTGCCAGCAGTGAACAGGGGGGCACTGAAGCTTTCTTT.